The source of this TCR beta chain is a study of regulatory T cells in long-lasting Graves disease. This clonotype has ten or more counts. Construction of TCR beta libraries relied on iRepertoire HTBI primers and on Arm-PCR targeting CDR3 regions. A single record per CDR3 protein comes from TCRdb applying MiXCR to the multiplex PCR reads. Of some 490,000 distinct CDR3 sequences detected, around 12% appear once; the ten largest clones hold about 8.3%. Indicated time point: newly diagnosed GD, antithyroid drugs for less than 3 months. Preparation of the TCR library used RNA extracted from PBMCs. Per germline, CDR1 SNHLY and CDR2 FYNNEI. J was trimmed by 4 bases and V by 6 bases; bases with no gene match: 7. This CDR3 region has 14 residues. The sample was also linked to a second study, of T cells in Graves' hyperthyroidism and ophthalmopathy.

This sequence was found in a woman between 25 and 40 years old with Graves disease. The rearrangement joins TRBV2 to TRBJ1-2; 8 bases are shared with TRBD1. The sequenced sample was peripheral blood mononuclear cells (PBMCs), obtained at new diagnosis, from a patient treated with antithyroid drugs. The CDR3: CASSQIGQGYGYTF. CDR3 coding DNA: TGTGCCAGCAGCCAAATCGGACAGGGCTATGGCTACACCTTC.